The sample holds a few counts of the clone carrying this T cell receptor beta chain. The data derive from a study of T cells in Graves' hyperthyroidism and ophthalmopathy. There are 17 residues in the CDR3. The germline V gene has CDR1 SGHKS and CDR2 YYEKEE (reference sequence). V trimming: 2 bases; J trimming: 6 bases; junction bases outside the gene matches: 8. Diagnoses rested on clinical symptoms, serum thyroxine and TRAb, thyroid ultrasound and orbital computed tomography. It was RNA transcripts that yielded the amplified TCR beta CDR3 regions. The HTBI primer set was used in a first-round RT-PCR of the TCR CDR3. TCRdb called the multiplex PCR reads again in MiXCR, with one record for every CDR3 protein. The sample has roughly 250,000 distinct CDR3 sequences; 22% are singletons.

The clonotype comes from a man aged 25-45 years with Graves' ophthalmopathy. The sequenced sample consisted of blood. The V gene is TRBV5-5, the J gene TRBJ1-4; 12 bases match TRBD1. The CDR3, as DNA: TGTGCCAGCAGCTTAATGCGGGACAGGGGGCGACATGAAAAACTGTTTTTT. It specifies CASSLMRDRGRHEKLFF.